These T cell receptor beta chains were read from a single sample in a study of control samples from healthy donors and cancer patients. The repertoire was sequenced with immunoSEQ multiplex PCR; TCRdb's copy has only in-frame clones and lacks some. The sample has approximately 110,000 clones; 75% to 95% are singletons. What was sequenced was blood. The receptors stem from a human donor in good health. The donor label of this sample is uncertain. The CDR3 runs from the conserved cysteine through the conserved F or W. Each record gives: V gene, J gene, D gene, CDR3 DNA, CDR3 protein. D genes are given only for firm matches.

TRBV28	TRBJ1-5	-	TGTGCCAGCAGTTTATACTATCGGGGCCGTAGCAATCAGCCCCAGCATTTT	CASSLYYRGRSNQPQHF
TRBV2	TRBJ1-1	TRBD1	TGTGCCAGCAGTGGCGGACCGACAGGGCAGAACACTGAAGCTTTCTTT	CASSGGPTGQNTEAFF
TRBV4-1	TRBJ1-5	-	TGCGCCAGCAGCCAAGATTGGGGAGGGAATCAGCCCCAGCATTTT	CASSQDWGGNQPQHF
TRBV7-3	TRBJ1-1	-	TGTGCCAGCAGCTATCACCGGGGGACTGAAGCTTTCTTT	CASSYHRGTEAFF
TRBV19	TRBJ1-2	TRBD1	TGTGCCAGTATCTCCAGGGGGTATGGCTATGGCTACACCTTC	CASISRGYGYGYTF
TRBV6-5	TRBJ2-3	TRBD1	TGTGCCAGCAGTTACCAGGACAGGGGGCAAGATACGCAGTATTTT	CASSYQDRGQDTQYF
TRBV11-2	TRBJ1-1	TRBD1	TGTGCCAGCAGCTTGACAGGGACCAACACTGAAGCTTTCTTT	CASSLTGTNTEAFF
TRBV7-2	TRBJ2-3	-	TGTGCCAGCAATGCAGGCTACCGCACAGATACGCAGTATTTT	CASNAGYRTDTQYF
TRBV30	TRBJ1-2	TRBD1	TGTGCCTGGAGTGTACGACAGGGGCTTGGCTACACCTTC	CAWSVRQGLGYTF
TRBV5-5	TRBJ1-1	TRBD1	TGTGCCAGCAGCCCCGGGACAGTTAACACTGAAGCTTTCTTT	CASSPGTVNTEAFF
TRBV19	TRBJ1-4	-	TGTGCCAGTAAACCCGCGGGACGGCTTAATGAAAAACTGTTTTTT	CASKPAGRLNEKLFF
TRBV30	TRBJ1-3	-	TGTGCCTGGAGAGATCATTCACAGGGCTCTGGAAACACCATATATTTT	CAWRDHSQGSGNTIYF
TRBV10-3	TRBJ2-7	-	TGTGCCATCAGTGGGACCAACTACGAGCAGTACTTC	CAISGTNYEQYF
TRBV15	TRBJ2-5	-	TGTGCCACCAGCAGAGATTCCGAGACCCAGTACTTC	CATSRDSETQYF
TRBV6-1	TRBJ1-2	TRBD1	TGTGCCAGCAGTGAGGGGGGACAGGGTTACTATGGCTACACCTTC	CASSEGGQGYYGYTF
TRBV28	TRBJ1-1	-	TGTGCCACAGGGACGACGGTCATGAACACTGAAGCTTTCTTT	CATGTTVMNTEAFF
TRBV19	TRBJ2-7	-	TGTGCCAGTAGTCCGCAGGGTACCTACGAGCAGTACTTC	CASSPQGTYEQYF
TRBV15	TRBJ1-1	TRBD1	TGTGCCACCAACCCAGAGGGCGACAGGGGAGCTGAAGCTTTCTTT	CATNPEGDRGAEAFF
TRBV2	TRBJ1-5	TRBD1	TGTGCCAGCACCGAACAGGGGGGCATAGAGCCCCAGCATTTT	CASTEQGGIEPQHF
TRBV30	TRBJ1-5	-	TGTGCCTGGGCCCCGGGACCGAATCAGCCCCAGCATTTT	CAWAPGPNQPQHF
TRBV25-1	TRBJ2-2	TRBD1	TGTGCCAGCAGTGACCGGGACAGCAACACCGGGGAGCTGTTTTTT	CASSDRDSNTGELFF